This section outlines one T cell receptor beta chain sequence together with its context. Its antigen is still unknown. 13 Jbeta primers and 60 Vbeta primers were used for the PCR. Here immunoSEQ multiplex PCR was the method, and the copy in TCRdb shows in-frame clones only, minus some. Of roughly 150,000 clones listed, about 81% are singletons. This sample is drawn from a study of cytomegalovirus exposure and HLA in healthy donors. Overall study: One earlier analysis, a look at about 179 million T cells, found 100 million to 130 million unique TCR beta sequences. Study outcomes and limitations: Most of the TCR beta V segments (in an earlier analysis) were productive either about 87% or about 30% of the time. Confirmation in vitro established that a few CMV-associated chains were specific for CMV antigens.

This CDR3 region has 16 residues. The ends were cut back, 6 bases at V and 9 bases at J, with 24 bases in the middle. CDR1 and CDR2 from the germline V gene are MNHEY and SMNVEV (reference sequence). The genes are TRBV27 and TRBJ2-1; tentative D call: TRBD2 (6 bases). The sample taken for sequencing was PBMCs. This TCR was sampled from a woman younger than 35 in good health and CMV-seronegative. CDR3 DNA: TGTGCCAGCAGCCCTCTTGCGGGACGTCGGCTCGGTGAGCAGTTCTTC. This gives the protein CASSPLAGRRLGEQFF.